This T cell receptor (beta chain) was sequenced in a study of T cell repertoires in ileal Crohn's disease. The table lists this clone with a count of one. Its target is unknown. There are 15 residues in the CDR3. From germline, CDR1 is MNHNS and CDR2 SASEGT. V lost 5 bases, J lost 2 bases, and 13 bases lay in between. Noted time point: neoterminal ileum biopsy at postoperative endoscopy, about 6 months after surgery. Measured with immunoSEQ multiplex PCR; TCRdb has only the in-frame clones, and not every one. Of about 500 clones listed, approximately 86% were seen once; the top ten hold 8.2%. Points from the study as a whole: Active smokers at surgery had more clonal expansions than non-smokers. Compared with CD4 T cells, sorted CD8 cells carried more expanded clones. The median delay to postoperative endoscopy was approximately 6.9 months.

The sample taken for sequencing was ileal tissue. The chain uses TRBV6-1 and TRBJ1-3; maybe TRBD1 (6 bases). The sequence came from an adult with Crohn's disease. The CDR3 here is CASSIQGVTGNTIYF. CDR3 coding DNA: TGTGCCAGCAGTATACAGGGAGTGACTGGAAACACCATATATTTT.